This TCR beta chain was retrieved from a study of blood T cell repertoires in COVID-19. Across the study: Donors in the United States, Italy and Spain gave samples during acute or convalescent COVID-19.

Germline V gives CDR1 SGDLS, CDR2 YYNGEE. V was clipped by 0 bases and J by 4 bases; unmatched bases: 5. The CDR3 runs 15 residues. Participant-given clinical history determined each cohort assignment. Methods used by the authors: Amplification with reference gene primers provided the estimates of nucleated cell counts. Method: immunoSEQ multiplex PCR; TCRdb's copy keeps in-frame clones and lacks some. That table supplies the V and J calls and clone size; D and trimming were determined from the DNA. The sample holds about 250,000 clones, about 87% seen once. The sequenced sample was PBMCs or T cells enriched from blood (not recorded which). This chain connects TRBV9 to TRBJ2-3, with 7 positions matching TRBD2. This TCR derives from a woman aged 25 to 39 with acute COVID-19. CDR3 coding DNA: TGTGCCAGCAGCGTAGGGAGCGGGGAGGCAGATACGCAGTATTTT. This sequence encodes CASSVGSGEADTQYF.